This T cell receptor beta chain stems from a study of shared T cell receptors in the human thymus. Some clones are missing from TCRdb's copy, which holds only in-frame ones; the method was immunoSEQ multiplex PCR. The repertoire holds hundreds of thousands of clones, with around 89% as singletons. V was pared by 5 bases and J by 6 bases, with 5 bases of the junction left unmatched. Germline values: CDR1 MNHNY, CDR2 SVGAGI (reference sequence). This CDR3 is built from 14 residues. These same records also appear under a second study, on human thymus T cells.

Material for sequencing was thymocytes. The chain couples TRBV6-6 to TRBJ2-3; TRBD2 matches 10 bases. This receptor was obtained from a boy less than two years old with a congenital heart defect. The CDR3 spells CASSATSGQDTQYF. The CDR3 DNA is TGTGCCAGCAGTGCGACTAGCGGGCAGGATACGCAGTATTTT.